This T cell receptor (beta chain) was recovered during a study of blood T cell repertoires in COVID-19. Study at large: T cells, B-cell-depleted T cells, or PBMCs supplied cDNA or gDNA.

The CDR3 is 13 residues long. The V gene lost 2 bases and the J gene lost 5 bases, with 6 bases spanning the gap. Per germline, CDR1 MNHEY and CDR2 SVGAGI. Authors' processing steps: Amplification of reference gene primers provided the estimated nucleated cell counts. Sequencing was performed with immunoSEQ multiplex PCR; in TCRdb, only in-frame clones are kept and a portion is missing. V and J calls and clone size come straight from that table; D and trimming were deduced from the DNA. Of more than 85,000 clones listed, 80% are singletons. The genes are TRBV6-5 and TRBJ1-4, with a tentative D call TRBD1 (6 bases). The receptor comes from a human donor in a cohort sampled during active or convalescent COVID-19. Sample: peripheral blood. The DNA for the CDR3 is TGTGCCAGCAGTTACACAGGGAATGAAAAACTGTTTTTT. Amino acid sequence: CASSYTGNEKLFF.